This T cell receptor (beta chain) derives from a study of blood T cell repertoires in COVID-19. About the research overall: Italy, Spain and the United States were the sources of the convalescent and acute COVID-19 samples.

The germline V gene has CDR1 SGDLS and CDR2 YYNGEE. This CDR3 contains 16 residues. Trimming took 0 bases from V and 4 from J; bases not matched to a gene: 5. This clone was counted a few times. Per the original data handling: For nucleated cells, counts were estimated from reference gene primer amplification. Sequencing used immunoSEQ multiplex PCR; TCRdb keeps in-frame clones, though not all of them. D and trimming come from the DNA, and the V and J calls and clone size come from that table. The profile shows more than 110,000 clones, more than 60% of them singletons. The chain couples TRBV9 to TRBJ2-1; 9 bases match TRBD2. The sequence was obtained from a man older than 75 with acute or convalescent COVID-19. What was sequenced was peripheral blood. CDR3: CASSVGRAGGYNEQFF. Written as DNA, the CDR3 is TGTGCCAGCAGCGTAGGGAGAGCGGGGGGATACAATGAGCAGTTCTTC.